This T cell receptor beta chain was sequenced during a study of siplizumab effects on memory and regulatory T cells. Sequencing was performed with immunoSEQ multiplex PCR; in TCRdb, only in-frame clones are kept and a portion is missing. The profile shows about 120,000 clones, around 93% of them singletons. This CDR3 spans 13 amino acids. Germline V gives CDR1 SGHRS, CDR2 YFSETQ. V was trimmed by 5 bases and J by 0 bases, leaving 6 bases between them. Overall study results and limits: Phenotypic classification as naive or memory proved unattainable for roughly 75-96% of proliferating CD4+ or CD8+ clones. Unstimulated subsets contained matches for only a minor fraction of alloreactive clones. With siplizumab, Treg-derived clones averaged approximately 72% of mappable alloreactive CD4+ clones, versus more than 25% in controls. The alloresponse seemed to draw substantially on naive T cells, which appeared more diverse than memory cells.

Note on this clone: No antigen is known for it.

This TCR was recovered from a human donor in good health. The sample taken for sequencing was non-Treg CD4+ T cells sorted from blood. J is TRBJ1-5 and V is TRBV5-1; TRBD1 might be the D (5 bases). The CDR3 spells CASRGDSNQPQHF. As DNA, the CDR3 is TGCGCCAGCAGGGGGGATAGCAATCAGCCCCAGCATTTT.